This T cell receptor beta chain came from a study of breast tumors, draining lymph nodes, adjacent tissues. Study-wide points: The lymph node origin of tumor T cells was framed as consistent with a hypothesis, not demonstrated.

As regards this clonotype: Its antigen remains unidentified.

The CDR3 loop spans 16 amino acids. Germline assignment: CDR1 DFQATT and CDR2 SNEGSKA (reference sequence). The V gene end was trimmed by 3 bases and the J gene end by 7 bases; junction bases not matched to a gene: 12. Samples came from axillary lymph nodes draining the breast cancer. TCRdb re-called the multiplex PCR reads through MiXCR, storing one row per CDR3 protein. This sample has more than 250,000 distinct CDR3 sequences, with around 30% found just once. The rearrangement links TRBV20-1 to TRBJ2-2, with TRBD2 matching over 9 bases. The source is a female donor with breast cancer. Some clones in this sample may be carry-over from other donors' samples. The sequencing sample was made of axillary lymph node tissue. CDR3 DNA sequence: TGCAGTGCTAGTTTTGGGACTAGCCTTTGTGGCGGGGAGCTGTTTTTT. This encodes CSASFGTSLCGGELFF.